This note documents a single TCR beta chain sequence. Negative isolation yielded CD4+ and CD8+ T cells, and FACS enriched TEMRA cells. CDR3 length: 15 residues. The V end was cut by 6 bases, the J end by 2 bases, with 14 bases between. Germline V gene sequence: CDR1 MDHEN, CDR2 SYDVKM. The data stem from a study of CD8 T cells in Susac syndrome. When the RNA was reverse transcribed, random hexamers were used with an input of about 0.45 to 1 ug. TCRdb ran MiXCR on the immunoSEQ multiplex PCR reads and lists one entry per CDR3 protein. The sample comprises just over 150,000 distinct CDR3 sequences, about 94% of which are singletons, and over 0.2% rests with the top ten.

This clonotype was obtained from a human donor with multiple sclerosis. Sequencing was done on a sample of CD8+ T cells from PBMCs. The rearrangement joins TRBV28 to TRBJ2-1; D ambiguous. CDR3 nucleotides: TGTGCCAGCAGGCTCATCAAGGACGCCTACAATGAGCAGTTCTTC. This sequence encodes CASRLIKDAYNEQFF.